Listed here is a single T cell receptor (beta chain). This sample is part of a study of blood T cell repertoires in COVID-19. On the study more broadly: Material from acute and convalescent COVID-19 was sourced from the United States, Italy and Spain. T cells, B-cell-depleted T cells, or PBMCs provided the cDNA or gDNA that served as material.

V lost 10 bases and J 7 bases, leaving 20 bases between the germline ends. Germline V lookup: CDR1 MNHEY, CDR2 SVGAGI. The CDR3 length is 14 residues. Per the original methods: Nucleated cell counts were estimated from reference gene primer amplification. This table comes from immunoSEQ multiplex PCR, and its TCRdb copy is limited to in-frame clones, with some not included. Clone size and V and J calls were adopted from that table, with D and trimming inferred from the DNA. The repertoire holds some 100,000 clones, with roughly 92% as singletons. V usage is TRBV6-5 and J usage is TRBJ2-1; TRBD2 might be the D (6 bases). This sequence was found in a man in his 70s with acute or convalescent COVID-19. Sequencing was done on a sample of peripheral blood. CDR3 loop: CATLGGRVLNEQFF. The CDR3, as DNA: TGTGCCACCCTAGGAGGGCGGGTTCTGAATGAGCAGTTCTTC.